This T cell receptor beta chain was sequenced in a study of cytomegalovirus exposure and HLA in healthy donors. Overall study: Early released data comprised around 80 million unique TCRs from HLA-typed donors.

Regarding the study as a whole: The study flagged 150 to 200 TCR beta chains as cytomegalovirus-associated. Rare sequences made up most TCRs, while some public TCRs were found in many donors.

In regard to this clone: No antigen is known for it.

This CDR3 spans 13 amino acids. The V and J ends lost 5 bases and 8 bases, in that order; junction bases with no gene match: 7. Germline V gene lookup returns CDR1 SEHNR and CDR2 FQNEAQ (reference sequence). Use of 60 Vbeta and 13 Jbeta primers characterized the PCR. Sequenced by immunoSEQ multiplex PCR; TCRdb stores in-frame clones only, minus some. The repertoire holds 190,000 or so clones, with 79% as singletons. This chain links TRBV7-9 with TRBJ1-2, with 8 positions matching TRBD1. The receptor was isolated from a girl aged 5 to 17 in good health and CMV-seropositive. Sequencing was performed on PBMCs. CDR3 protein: CASSGEQGVGYTF. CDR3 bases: TGTGCCAGCAGCGGCGAACAGGGGGTAGGCTACACCTTC.